This T cell receptor beta chain was sequenced in a study of response to subunit inactivated influenza vaccine. Germline assignment: CDR1 DFQATT and CDR2 SNEGSKA (reference sequence). The junction had 9 bases not matched to a gene; V was cut back by 3 bases and J by 0 bases. The CDR3 sequence is 16 residues long. TCRdb re-called the RT-PCR reads with MiXCR, one entry per CDR3 protein. The table has about 620,000 distinct CDR3 sequences, around 11% seen once. Notes on the study in general: Authors suggested seasonal influenza vaccinations each recruit few new T cells.

This clonotype has only a few counts. Its antigen is not known. The specimen was PBMCs from blood, collected on the day of vaccination. The gene calls are TRBV20-1 and TRBJ2-7; 9 bases fit TRBD1. The sequence was obtained from a man between 45 and 60 years old who received an inactivated influenza vaccine. CDR3 in DNA: TGCAGTGCTAGGGTAACCACAGGGGGCGTCTCCTACGAGCAGTACTTC. The encoded protein is CSARVTTGGVSYEQYF.